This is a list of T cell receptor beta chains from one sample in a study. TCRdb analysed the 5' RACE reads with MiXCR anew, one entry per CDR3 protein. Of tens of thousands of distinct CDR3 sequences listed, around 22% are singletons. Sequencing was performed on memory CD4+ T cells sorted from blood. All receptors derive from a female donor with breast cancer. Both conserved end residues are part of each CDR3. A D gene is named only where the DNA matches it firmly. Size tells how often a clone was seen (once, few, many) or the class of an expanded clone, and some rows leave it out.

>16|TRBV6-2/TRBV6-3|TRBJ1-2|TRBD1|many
TGTGCCAGCACATTCATCCGGGACAGGGATCCCTATGGCTACACCTTC
CASTFIRDRDPYGYTF
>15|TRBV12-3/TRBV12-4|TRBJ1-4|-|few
TGTGCCAGCAAACTGAAAGACAGTCCTAATGAAAAACTGTTTTTT
CASKLKDSPNEKLFF
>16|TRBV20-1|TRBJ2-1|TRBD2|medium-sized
TGCAGTGCTAGAGATCATTACGGGAGGGCTGAGAATGAGCAGTTCTTC
CSARDHYGRAENEQFF
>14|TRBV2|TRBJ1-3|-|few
TGTGCCAGCAGAGACGGGATTTCTGGAAACACCATATATTTT
CASRDGISGNTIYF
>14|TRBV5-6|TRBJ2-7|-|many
TGTGCCAGCAGCTTGGGGGACCTAGCCTACGAGCAGTACTTC
CASSLGDLAYEQYF
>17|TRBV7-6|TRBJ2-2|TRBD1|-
TGTGCCAGCAGTCCCCCGGTGACAGGGGGCGTTAGCGGGGAGCTGTTTTTT
CASSPPVTGGVSGELFF
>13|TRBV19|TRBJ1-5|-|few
TGTGCCAGTCCAGTGGAGGGGCGGCAGCCCCAGCATTTT
CASPVEGRQPQHF
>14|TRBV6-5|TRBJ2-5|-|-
TGTGCCAGCAGTTACTCGGACCGCGCGGAGACCCAGTACTTC
CASSYSDRAETQYF
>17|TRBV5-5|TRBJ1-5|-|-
TGTGCCAGCAGCTTGGCCGGGGGAAGGAAAGGCAATCAGCCCCAGCATTTT
CASSLAGGRKGNQPQHF
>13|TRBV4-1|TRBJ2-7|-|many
TGCGCCAGCAGCCAAGACCCCGGGACAAAGTACCTCTTC
CASSQDPGTKYLF
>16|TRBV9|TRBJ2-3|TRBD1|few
TGTGCCAGCAGCGTAGCCGGGACAGCTTTGATTGATACGCAGTATTTC
CASSVAGTALIDTQYF
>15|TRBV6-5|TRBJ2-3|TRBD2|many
TGTGCCAGCAGTTACTCGACTAGCGGGACAGATACGCAGTATTTT
CASSYSTSGTDTQYF
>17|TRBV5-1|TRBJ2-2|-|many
TGCGCCAGCAGCTGGGCGGTCGGGGAGGTGGCCACCGGGGAGCTGTTTTTT
CASSWAVGEVATGELFF
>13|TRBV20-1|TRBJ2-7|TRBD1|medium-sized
TGCAGTGGTACCGGGACAGGGGGCCACGAGCAGTACTTC
CSGTGTGGHEQYF
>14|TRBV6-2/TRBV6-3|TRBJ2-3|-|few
TGTGCCAGCAGTTCGCCCCACAGCACAGATACGCAGTATTTT
CASSSPHSTDTQYF
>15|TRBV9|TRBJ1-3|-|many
TGTGCCAGCAGCGTAGAGGTGGACCCTGGAAACACCATATATTTT
CASSVEVDPGNTIYF
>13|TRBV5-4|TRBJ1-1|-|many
TGTGCCAGCAGCTTGCCCGGGGACACTGAAGCTTTCTTT
CASSLPGDTEAFF
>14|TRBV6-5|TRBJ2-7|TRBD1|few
TGTGCCAGCAGCTACAGGGGCCCACCGGGGGAGCAGTACTTC
CASSYRGPPGEQYF
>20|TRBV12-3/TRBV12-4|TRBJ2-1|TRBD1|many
TGTGCCAGCAGTTTACTCATTCTACGGACAGGGGGCGGATCCTACAATGAGCAGTTCTTC
CASSLLILRTGGGSYNEQFF
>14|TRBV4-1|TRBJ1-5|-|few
TGCGCCAGCAGCCAACTCGTAATGGTTCGGCCCCAGCATTTT
CASSQLVMVRPQHF
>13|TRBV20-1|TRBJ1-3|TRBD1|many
TGCAGTGCTAGTGACAGGGCTGGAAACACCATATATTTT
CSASDRAGNTIYF
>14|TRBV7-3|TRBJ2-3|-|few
TGTGCCGGCAGCGCGTCGGCGGGATCAGATACGCAGTATTTT
CAGSASAGSDTQYF
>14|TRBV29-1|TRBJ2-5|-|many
TGCAGCGTTGAGGGACTCCCAAGGGAGGAGACCCAGTACTTC
CSVEGLPREETQYF
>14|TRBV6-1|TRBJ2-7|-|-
TGTGCCAGCAGGGCGGACCGGAGCTCCTACGAGCAGTACTTC
CASRADRSSYEQYF
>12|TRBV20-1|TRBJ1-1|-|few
TGCAGTGGCAGGGAGGGGGACACTGAAGCTTTCTTT
CSGREGDTEAFF
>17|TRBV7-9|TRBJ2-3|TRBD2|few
TGTGCCAGCAGCTCTACTGTGAGCGGGGGGGTTGGAGATACGCAGTATTTT
CASSSTVSGGVGDTQYF
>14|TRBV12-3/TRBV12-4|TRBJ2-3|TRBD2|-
TGTGCCAGCAGTCCCAGGACTAGAGAGGATACGCGGTATTTT
CASSPRTREDTRYF
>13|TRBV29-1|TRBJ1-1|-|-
TGCAGCGTCGAGGGACACCCGAACACTGAAGCTTTCTTT
CSVEGHPNTEAFF
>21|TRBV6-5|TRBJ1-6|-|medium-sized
TGTGCCAGCAGTTACCATACTTATAAGGGAGCACCGAGCTCCTATAATTCACCCCTCCACTTT
CASSYHTYKGAPSSYNSPLHF
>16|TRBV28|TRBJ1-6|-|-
TGTGCCAGCAGTCCGATACACAGGAAGTCTAATTCACCCCTCCACTTT
CASSPIHRKSNSPLHF
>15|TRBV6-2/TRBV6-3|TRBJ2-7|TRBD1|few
TGTGCCAGCACCCTCCGGGACAGGGGCTCCTACGAGCAGTACTTC
CASTLRDRGSYEQYF
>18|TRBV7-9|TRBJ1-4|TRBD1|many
TGTGCCAGCAAGGGGAGCGGACAGGGCCGAACTGCTAATGAAAAACTGTTTTTT
CASKGSGQGRTANEKLFF
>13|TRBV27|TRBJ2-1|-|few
TGTGCCAGCAGTTTTGAATTCAGCAATGAGCAGTTCTTC
CASSFEFSNEQFF
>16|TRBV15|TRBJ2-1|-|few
TGTGCCACCAGCAGAGATTTGGCAGGGTCGGCGGATGAGCAGTTCTTC
CATSRDLAGSADEQFF
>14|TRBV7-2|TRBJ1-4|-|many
TGTGCCAGCAGCTTATGGGCCAGGGATGAAAAACTGTTTTTT
CASSLWARDEKLFF
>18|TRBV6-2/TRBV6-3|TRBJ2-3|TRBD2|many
TGTGCCAGCAGTTACGGGACTAGCGGGAGCCTCGGCACAGATACGCAGTATTTT
CASSYGTSGSLGTDTQYF
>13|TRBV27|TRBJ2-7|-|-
TGTGCCAGCAGTTTGGGAAAGGGCCACGAGCAGTACTTC
CASSLGKGHEQYF
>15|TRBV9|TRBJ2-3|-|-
TGTGCCAGCAGCCTTAGCGGAACTAGCACAGATACGCAGTATTTT
CASSLSGTSTDTQYF
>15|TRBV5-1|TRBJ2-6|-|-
TGCGCCAGCAGCTTCGCTTACTCTGGGGCCAACGTCCTGACTTTC
CASSFAYSGANVLTF
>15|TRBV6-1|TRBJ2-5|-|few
TGTGCCAGCAGTGAAGGAATCGGGCTAGGAGAGACCCAGTACTTC
CASSEGIGLGETQYF
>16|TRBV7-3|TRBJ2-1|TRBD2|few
TGTGCCAGCAGCCGGACACTAGCGGGAGGTAACAATGAGCAGTTCTTC
CASSRTLAGGNNEQFF
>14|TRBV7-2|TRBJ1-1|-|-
TGTGCCAGCAGCTTACAGGGGCCGGGCACTGAAGCTTTCTTT
CASSLQGPGTEAFF
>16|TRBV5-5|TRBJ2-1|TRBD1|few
TGTGCCAGCAGCCAGCCCACAGGGGCCGCTTACAATGAGCAGTTCTTC
CASSQPTGAAYNEQFF
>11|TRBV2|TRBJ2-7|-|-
TGTGCCAGCGAGTCAGTCTACGAGCAGTACTTC
CASESVYEQYF
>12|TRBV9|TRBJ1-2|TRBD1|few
TGTGCCAGCAACAGGGGTAACTATGGCTACACCTTC
CASNRGNYGYTF
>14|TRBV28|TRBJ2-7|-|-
TGTGCCAGCAGTTCGGGCCCCGCGGGGTACGAGCAGTACTTC
CASSSGPAGYEQYF